The source of this TCR beta chain is a study of regulatory and conventional T cells in breast cancer (dated by TCRdb to about 2015). The library was built by means of PCR. The sample was run on an Illumina MiSeq. TCRdb applied fastp at Q25 and MiXCR to the public reads, then kept only in-frame beta chains. Rows merge per CDR3 protein into single entries with the most common DNA and genes. This sample comprises more than 15,000 distinct CDR3 sequences, about 32% of them detected only once. The ten largest account for around 1.5% of the sample. This clonotype registers as medium-sized (0.01 to 0.1%) within its sample. This clone's antigen is unknown. Base qualities are not at hand, and no much larger clone is one base apart. The sample consisted of conventional T cells from blood. The clonotype was recovered from a female donor in good health.

The CDR3 region: CASSLDGVSYEQYF. The nucleotide sequence is TGTGCCAGCAGCTTGGACGGAGTATCCTACGAGCAGTACTTC. The chain links TRBV5-4 with TRBJ2-7; the D gene remains uncertain. At the junction V is shortened by 0 bases and J by 1 base, with 8 bases in between. The germline V gene encodes CDR1 SGHNT and CDR2 YYREEE (reference sequence). Taken from cysteine to phenylalanine, the CDR3 has 14 residues. The kept DNA is CDR3 alone, 42 bases in frame from the first base.